This T cell receptor (beta chain) was documented in a study of blood T cell repertoires in COVID-19. Looking at the study overall: T cells, B-cell-depleted T cells, or PBMCs provided the cDNA or gDNA that served as material.

Repertoires were generated with immunoSEQ multiplex PCR, while TCRdb's copy carries only in-frame clones and drops some. The table lists some 300,000 clones, more than 70% of them singletons. The V and J ends lost 4 bases and 1 base, in that order; junction bases with no gene match: 2. Germline assignment: CDR1 SNHLY and CDR2 FYNNEI. This CDR3 has 14 residues. The specimen sequenced was peripheral blood. The rearrangement joins TRBV2 to TRBJ2-3; TRBD1 aligns across 7 bases. This clonotype originated in a woman younger than 45 who had recovered from COVID-19. CDR3: CASSGQGGTDTQYF. The CDR3 DNA reads TGTGCCAGCAGTGGACAGGGAGGCACAGATACGCAGTATTTT.